Following are 22 T cell receptor beta chains from one sample sequenced in a study of early T cells in non-severe SARS-CoV-2 infection. TCRdb analysed the 5' RACE reads with MiXCR anew, one entry per CDR3 protein. The sample includes approximately 49,000 distinct CDR3 sequences, roughly 12% of them seen just once. The sample taken for sequencing was whole blood. The receptor source for this set is an adult who was a healthcare worker with PCR-confirmed SARS-CoV-2 infection or an uninfected control (not recorded which).

This clonotype was recorded a few times. The chain joins TRBV6-2 or TRBV6-3 to TRBJ2-5; D is unclear. The CDR3 contains 15 residues. Germline CDR1 MNHEY, CDR2 SVGEGT. V gave up 6 bases and J gave up 1 base, with 15 bases separating them. The CDR3 DNA reads TGTGCCAGCAGCCCACAAAGACTGTCCCAAGAGACCCAGTACTTC. Its translation is CASSPQRLSQETQYF.

The chain carries TRBV6-2 or TRBV6-3 and TRBJ2-7, with 10 bases identical to TRBD1. The CDR3 is 15 amino acids. CDR1 is MNHEY, CDR2 SVGEGT, per germline. With V trimmed by 2 bases and J by 6 bases, 7 bases remained unmatched. CDR3 DNA: TGTGCCAGCAGTTACCTCCGGACAGGGGGAGGCGAGCAGTACTTC. Amino acids: CASSYLRTGGGEQYF.

The chain combines TRBV7-2 with TRBJ2-1; D remains ambiguous. V lost 2 bases and J lost 8, with 7 bases in between. CDR3 length equals 12 residues. Germline V lookup: CDR1 SGHTA, CDR2 FQGNSA. The CDR3: CASSLTIHEQFF. The CDR3 DNA follows: TGTGCCAGCAGCTTAACAATCCATGAGCAGTTCTTC.

This clonotype appeared many times. The chain uses TRBV19 and TRBJ1-5; D is undetermined. The V gene's germline CDR1 is LNHDA and CDR2 SQIVND (reference sequence). Trimming cost V 5 bases and J 4 bases, with 18 bases left between them. The CDR3 runs to 16 residues. CDR3 in amino acids: CASSLWSNTINQPQHF. The CDR3 nucleotides read TGTGCCAGTAGTCTCTGGTCCAATACGATTAATCAGCCCCAGCATTTT.

In its sample, this clonotype was seen many times. This chain connects TRBV7-2 to TRBJ2-7; no clear D. This CDR3 comprises 14 residues. The germline gives CDR1 SGHTA, CDR2 FQGNSA. Trimming removed 1 base from V and 0 bases from J, with 7 bases in between. CDR3 loop: CASSLGRFSYEQYF. DNA for the CDR3: TGTGCCAGCAGCTTAGGGAGATTCTCCTACGAGCAGTACTTC.

This clonotype was counted between two and nine times. This chain uses TRBV20-1 with TRBJ2-7, with 7 bases matching TRBD2. The CDR3 runs to 13 residues. V was clipped by 0 bases and J by 7 bases; unmatched bases: 6. Per germline, CDR1 DFQATT and CDR2 SNEGSKA (reference sequence). The CDR3 loop is CSARERLAREQYF. The CDR3 coding sequence is TGCAGTGCTAGAGAACGACTAGCCCGGGAGCAGTACTTC.

Many counts were recorded for this clonotype. The chain recombines TRBV7-9 with TRBJ1-1, with D unclear. The V end lost 8 bases, the J end lost 4 bases, and 17 bases lay between the germline ends. The germline gives CDR1 SEHNR, CDR2 FQNEAQ (reference sequence). This CDR3 is 14 amino acids long. DNA of the CDR3: TGTGCCAGCGCCCCCAATAGGGCATCCACTGAAGCTTTCTTT. Translating gives CASAPNRASTEAFF.

This clonotype was picked up a small number of times. The chain combines TRBV7-3 with TRBJ2-2; a possible D gene is TRBD1 (6 bases). Trimming cost V 5 bases and J 3 bases, with 13 bases left between them. The CDR3 is 15 residues long. Per the germline V gene, CDR1 is SGHTA and CDR2 is FQGTGA. CDR3 nucleotide sequence: TGTGCCAGCAGCCAAAGGGACACTTACACCGGGGAGCTGTTTTTT. Protein sequence: CASSQRDTYTGELFF.

This clonotype occurred many times. The CDR3 coding sequence is TGTGCCAGCAGCTCAACCCCCCTAAGTGGGCAGTACTTC. Translated, it gives CASSSTPLSGQYF. This chain links TRBV7-3 with TRBJ2-7, with D hard to call. The CDR3 loop spans 13 amino acids. V was clipped by 4 bases and J by 9 bases, with 16 bases between them. CDR1 is SGHTA, CDR2 FQGTGA, per germline.

To note about this clonotype: With a much larger clone just one base away, this may be a read error. V and J are TRBV5-1 and TRBJ1-1, with unresolved D. Germline CDR1 is SGHRS and CDR2 is YFSETQ. The CDR3 sequence is 14 residues long. For the CDR3, the DNA is TGCGCCAGCAGTCTCGGGTCCCCGAACACTGAAGCTCTCTTT. Translation: CASSLGSPNTEALF.

Many counts were recorded for this clonotype. The CDR3 loop is CASSTPEGYQPQHF. CDR3 coding DNA: TGTGCCAGTAGTACCCCGGAGGGGTATCAGCCCCAGCATTTT. The chain is built from TRBV19 and TRBJ1-5; D is perhaps TRBD1 (5 bases). This CDR3 has 14 amino acids. The V end lost 4 bases, the J end lost 5 bases, and 12 bases lay between the germline ends. Germline V gives CDR1 LNHDA, CDR2 SQIVND (reference sequence).

This chain uses TRBV5-1 with TRBJ2-2; no clear D. CDR3 length: 15 amino acids. CDR1 SGHRS and CDR2 YFSETQ come from the germline V gene. The V end lost 3 bases, the J end lost 9 bases, and 18 bases lay between the germline ends. As DNA, the CDR3 is TGCGCCAGCAGCTACCTTCCGGGTCCCGGCAGGGAGCTGTTTTTT. This encodes CASSYLPGPGRELFF.

The V call is TRBV4-2, the J call TRBJ2-3; D may be TRBD2 (5 bases). This CDR3 has 15 residues. The germline V and J ends were trimmed by 0 bases and 8 bases, with 15 bases remaining between them. CDR1 and CDR2 from the germline V gene are LGHNA and YNFKEQ. The DNA of the CDR3 is TGTGCCAGCAGCCAAGAAGAGGGCTACGCAGCTACGCAGTATTTT. Encoded protein: CASSQEEGYAATQYF.

The gene calls are TRBV5-1 and TRBJ2-7; 9 bases line up with TRBD2. The CDR3 is 16 residues long. From germline, CDR1 is SGHRS and CDR2 YFSETQ. V gave up 3 bases and J gave up 4 bases; unmatched junction bases: 11. CDR3 sequence reads: CASSSDGAGGPYEQYF. In DNA form, the CDR3 reads TGCGCCAGCAGCTCGGATGGCGCGGGAGGGCCGTACGAGCAGTACTTC.

This clonotype was observed a few times. The V call is TRBV5-1, the J call TRBJ1-2; D is unresolved. This CDR3 region has 14 residues. CDR1 is SGHRS, CDR2 YFSETQ, per germline. V was pared by 0 bases and J by 1 base, with 7 bases between. The CDR3 DNA reads as TGCGCCAGCAGCTTGGAGACGGTTAACTATGGCTACACCTTC. It codes for CASSLETVNYGYTF.

The rearrangement links TRBV27 to TRBJ2-3, with unresolved D. Germline loops: CDR1 MNHEY, CDR2 SMNVEV (reference sequence). V lost 3 bases and J 1 base, leaving 5 bases between the germline ends. This CDR3 spans 13 amino acids. The CDR3 spells CASSFRGTDTQYF. The CDR3 region has the DNA TGTGCCAGCAGTTTTAGGGGCACAGATACGCAGTATTTT.

This clonotype occurred many times. The rearrangement links TRBV9 to TRBJ2-1, with a possible D match to TRBD2 (5 bases). V was shortened by 0 bases and J by 6 bases, with 10 bases between the two germline ends. Looked up from germline, CDR1 is SGDLS and CDR2 is YYNGEE. This CDR3 spans 14 amino acids. CDR3: CASSVAGESNEQFF. The CDR3 DNA is TGTGCCAGCAGCGTAGCCGGGGAGTCCAATGAGCAGTTCTTC.

This clonotype came up many times. CDR3 bases: TGTGCCAGCAGCTTGCAAGATTTGATGGACACTGAAGCTTTCTTT. Its protein product is CASSLQDLMDTEAFF. The chain links TRBV5-6 to TRBJ1-1; D remains ambiguous. The germline CDR1 and CDR2 sequences are SGHDT and YYEEEE. Trimming cost V 1 base and J 3 bases, with 13 bases left between them. This CDR3 has 15 amino acids.

This clonotype showed up many times. The rearrangement joins TRBV18 to TRBJ2-1, with 11 bases that match TRBD2. The CDR3 length is 17 residues. The germline V gene has CDR1 KGHSH and CDR2 LQKENI. Trimming cost V 4 bases and J 5 bases; bases outside gene matches: 10. The CDR3 sequence: CASSLLAGEVIDNEQFF. CDR3 nucleotides: TGTGCCAGCTCACTACTAGCGGGAGAAGTAATCGACAATGAGCAGTTCTTC.

The CDR3 DNA is TGTGCCAGCAGCGAGGGACTAGCGGGCCAAGAGACCCAGTACTTC. This sequence encodes CASSEGLAGQETQYF. This chain uses TRBV9 with TRBJ2-5; 12 bases are shared with TRBD2. This CDR3 contains 15 residues. Germline CDR1 is SGDLS and CDR2 is YYNGEE. Unmatched junction bases numbered 1, after V lost 3 bases and J lost 1 base.

The chain recombines TRBV30 with TRBJ2-2; D is undetermined. V gave up 4 bases and J gave up 8 bases, with 5 bases separating them. CDR1 and CDR2 from the germline V gene are GTSNPN and SVGIG (reference sequence). The CDR3 sequence is 10 residues long. The CDR3 protein is CAWMRGELFF. For the CDR3, the DNA is TGTGCCTGGATGCGAGGGGAGCTGTTTTTT.

This clonotype has a count of ten or more. The chain recombines TRBV28 with TRBJ1-2, with 8 bases matching TRBD1. The germline V gene encodes CDR1 MDHEN and CDR2 SYDVKM. There are 16 residues in the CDR3. V shed 6 bases and J 3 bases; nucleotides not matched to a gene: 12. The CDR3: CASSAPLGQGHYGYTF. CDR3 bases: TGTGCCAGCAGCGCACCCCTTGGACAGGGCCACTATGGCTACACCTTC.